This T cell receptor beta chain was obtained from a study of Ad26.COV2.S vaccination and SARS-CoV-2 variants. The protocol was immunoSEQ multiplex PCR, while the TCRdb copy is restricted to in-frame clones and leaves out a portion. The sample includes some 180,000 clones, roughly 89% of them seen just once. The germline gives CDR1 SGHRS, CDR2 YFSETQ. The CDR3 sequence is 15 residues long. Trimming shortened V by 4 bases and J by 3 bases, and 13 bases separated the two germline ends. The receptor's source is a human donor who had recovered from COVID-19. V gene TRBV5-1 combines with J gene TRBJ1-4; a weak D match, TRBD1 (6 bases). Sequencing was performed on peripheral blood, taken after recovery from COVID-19. The chain's CDR3 is CASSPLRGANEKLFF. The CDR3 DNA reads TGCGCCAGCAGCCCGCTGAGGGGGGCTAATGAAAAACTGTTTTTT.